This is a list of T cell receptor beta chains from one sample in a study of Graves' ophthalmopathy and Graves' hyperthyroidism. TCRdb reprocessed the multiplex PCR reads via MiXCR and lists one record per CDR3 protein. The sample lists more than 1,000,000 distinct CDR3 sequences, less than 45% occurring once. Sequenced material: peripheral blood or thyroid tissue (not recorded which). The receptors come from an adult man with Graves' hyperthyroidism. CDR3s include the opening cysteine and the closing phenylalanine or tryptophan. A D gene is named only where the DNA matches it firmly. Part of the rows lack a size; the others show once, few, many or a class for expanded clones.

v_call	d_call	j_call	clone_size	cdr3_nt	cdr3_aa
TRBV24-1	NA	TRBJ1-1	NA	TGTGCCACCAGCGCCGGCGGGGTGAACACTGAAGCTTTCTTT	CATSAGGVNTEAFF
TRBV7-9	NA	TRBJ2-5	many	TGTGCCAGCAGCCCCACAGTTGGGGAAGCCCAGTACTTC	CASSPTVGEAQYF
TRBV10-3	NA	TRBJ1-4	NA	TGTGCCATCAGTGAGTCGATGGGGCTCGGAGATGAAAAACTGTTTTTT	CAISESMGLGDEKLFF
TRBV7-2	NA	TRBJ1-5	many	TGTGCCAGCAGCTTAGTAGGGCAGGGAAGCAATCAGCCCCAGCATTTT	CASSLVGQGSNQPQHF
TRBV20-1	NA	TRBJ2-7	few	TGCAGTGCTAGATTCCAGGACTCCTACGAGCAGTACTTC	CSARFQDSYEQYF
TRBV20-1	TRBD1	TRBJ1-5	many	TGCAGTGCTACCGACAGGGAGAGCAATCAGCCCCAGCATTTT	CSATDRESNQPQHF
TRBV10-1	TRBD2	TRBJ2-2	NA	TGTGCCAGCAGTTACTTGGGACTAGCGGGCACCGGGGAGCTGTTTTTT	CASSYLGLAGTGELFF
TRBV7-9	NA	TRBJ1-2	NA	TGTGCCAGCAGCTTAGTCCGGGGTGAAGCATCGGGAAGGTCCCCCTTC	CASSLVRGEASGRSPF
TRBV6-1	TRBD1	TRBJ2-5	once	TGTGCCAGCAGTCTATACAGGGGGTCCTTGAAGACCCAGTACTTC	CASSLYRGSLKTQYF
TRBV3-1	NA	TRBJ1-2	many	TGTGCCAGCAGCCAAGATTCAGGGGCGGCCTTCTATGGCTACACCTTC	CASSQDSGAAFYGYTF
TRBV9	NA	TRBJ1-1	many	TGTGCCAGCAGCGTAGAAAGGGGCGGAACTGAAGCTTTCTTT	CASSVERGGTEAFF